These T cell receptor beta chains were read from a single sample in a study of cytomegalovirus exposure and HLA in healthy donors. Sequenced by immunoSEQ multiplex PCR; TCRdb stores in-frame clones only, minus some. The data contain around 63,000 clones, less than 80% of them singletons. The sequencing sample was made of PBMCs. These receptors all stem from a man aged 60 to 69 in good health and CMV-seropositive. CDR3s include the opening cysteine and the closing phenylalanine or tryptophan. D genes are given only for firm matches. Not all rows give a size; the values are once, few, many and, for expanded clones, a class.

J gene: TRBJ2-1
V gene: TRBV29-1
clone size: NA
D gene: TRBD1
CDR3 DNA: TGCAGCGTTAAATGGACAGGGGTTTACAATGAGCAGTTCTTC
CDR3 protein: CSVKWTGVYNEQFF

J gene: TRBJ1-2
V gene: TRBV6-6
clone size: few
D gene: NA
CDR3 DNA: TGTGCCAGCAGTTATCCGAGGGCGGGGTGTTATGGCTACACCTTC
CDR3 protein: CASSYPRAGCYGYTF

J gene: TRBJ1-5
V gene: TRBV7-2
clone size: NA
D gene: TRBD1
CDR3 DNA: TGTGCCAGCAGATTGACAGGGGGGAGAAATCAGCCCCAGCATTTT
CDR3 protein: CASRLTGGRNQPQHF

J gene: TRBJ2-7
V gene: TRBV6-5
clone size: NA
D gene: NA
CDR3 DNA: TGTGCCAGCAGTACACAGGGAGAGACCTACGAGCAGTACTTC
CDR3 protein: CASSTQGETYEQYF

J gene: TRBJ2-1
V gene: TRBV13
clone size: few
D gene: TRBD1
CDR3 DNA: TGTGCCAGCAGCTTATCGGCCCTCCTACAGGGGGGCAATGAGCAGTTCTTC
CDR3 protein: CASSLSALLQGGNEQFF

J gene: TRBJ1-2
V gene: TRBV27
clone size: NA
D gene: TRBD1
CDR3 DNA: TGTGCCAGCAGACCGACAGGGAATTATGGCTACACCTTC
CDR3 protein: CASRPTGNYGYTF

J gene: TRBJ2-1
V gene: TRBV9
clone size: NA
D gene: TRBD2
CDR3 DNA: TGTGCCAGCAGCGATGGGACTAGCGGGAGTAATAATGAGCAGTTCTTC
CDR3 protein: CASSDGTSGSNNEQFF

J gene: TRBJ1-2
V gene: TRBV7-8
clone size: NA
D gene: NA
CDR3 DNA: TGTGCCAGCAGCCCCCGCCCCTCGGAGGGCTACACCTTC
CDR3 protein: CASSPRPSEGYTF

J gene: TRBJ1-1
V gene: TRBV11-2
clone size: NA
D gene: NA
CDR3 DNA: TGTGCCAGCAGGACGGGACACCTGAACACTGAAGCTTTCTTT
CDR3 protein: CASRTGHLNTEAFF

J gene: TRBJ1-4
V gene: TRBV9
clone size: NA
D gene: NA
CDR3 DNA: TGTGCCAGCAGCGCCAACAGGGTAGAGTCTAATGAAAAACTGTTTTTT
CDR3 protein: CASSANRVESNEKLFF

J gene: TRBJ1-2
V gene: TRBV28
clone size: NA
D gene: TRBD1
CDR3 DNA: TGTGCCAGCAGTTGGGGACAGAACTATGGCTACACCTTC
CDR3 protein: CASSWGQNYGYTF

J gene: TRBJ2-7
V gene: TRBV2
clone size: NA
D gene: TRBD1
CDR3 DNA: TGTGCCAGCGGAGGGAGGACAGGGTACTACGAGCAGTACTTC
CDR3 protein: CASGGRTGYYEQYF

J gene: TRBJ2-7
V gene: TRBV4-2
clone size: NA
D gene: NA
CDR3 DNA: TGTGCCAGCAGCCGAAACCCCCAGACAGGTTACTACGAGCAGTACTTC
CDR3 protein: CASSRNPQTGYYEQYF

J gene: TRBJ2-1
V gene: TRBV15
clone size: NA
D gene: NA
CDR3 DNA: TGTGCCACCCAAAGTGCGCCCTACAATGAGCAGTTCTTC
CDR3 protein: CATQSAPYNEQFF

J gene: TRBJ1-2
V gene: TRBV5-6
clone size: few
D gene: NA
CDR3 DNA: TGTGCCAGCCGGATAGGGGGACAAGACTATGGCTACACCTTC
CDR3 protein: CASRIGGQDYGYTF

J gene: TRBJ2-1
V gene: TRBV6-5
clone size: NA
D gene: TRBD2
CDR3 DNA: TGTGCCAGCAGTGCCCCCGGGACTAGTGAGCAGTTCTTC
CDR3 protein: CASSAPGTSEQFF